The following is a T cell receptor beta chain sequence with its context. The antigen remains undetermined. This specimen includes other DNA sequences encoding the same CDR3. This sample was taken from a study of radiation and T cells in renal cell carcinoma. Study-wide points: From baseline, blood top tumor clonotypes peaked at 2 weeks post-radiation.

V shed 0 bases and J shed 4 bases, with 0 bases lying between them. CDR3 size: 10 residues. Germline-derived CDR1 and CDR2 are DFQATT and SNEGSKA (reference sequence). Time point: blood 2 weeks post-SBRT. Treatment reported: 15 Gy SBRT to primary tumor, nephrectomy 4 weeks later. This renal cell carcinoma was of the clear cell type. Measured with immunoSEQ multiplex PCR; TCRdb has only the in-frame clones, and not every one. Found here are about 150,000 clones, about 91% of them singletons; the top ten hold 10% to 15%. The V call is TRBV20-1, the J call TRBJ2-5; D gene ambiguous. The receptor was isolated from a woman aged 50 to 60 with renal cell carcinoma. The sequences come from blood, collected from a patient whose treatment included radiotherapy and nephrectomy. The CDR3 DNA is TGCAGTGCTAGAGAAGAGACCCAGTACTTC. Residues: CSAREETQYF.